Shown below are 22 T cell receptor beta chains from a single sample sequenced in a study of graft-versus-host responses after intestinal transplantation. The assay was immunoSEQ multiplex PCR, and TCRdb's table has in-frame clones only and misses some. This table has approximately 58,000 clones, around 91% appearing once. The sample here was PBMCs, taken about 4 months after intestinal transplantation. Every receptor here comes from a human patient who received an intestinal transplant, so some T cells may come from the graft donor.

This clone has only a few counts. Other DNA sequences in this sample translate to the same CDR3. The CDR3 bases are TGTGCCAGCAGCTTTGGGGGCAATCAGCCCCAGCATTTT. Amino acids: CASSFGGNQPQHF. V is TRBV5-4 and J is TRBJ1-5; D gene uncertain. The CDR3 has 13 amino acids. Germline CDR1 and CDR2: SGHNT and YYREEE (reference sequence). V dropped 2 bases and J dropped 2 bases, with 5 bases sitting between them.

The chain recombines TRBV5-1 with TRBJ2-1; no clear D gene. The CDR3 sequence is 13 residues long. Germline-derived CDR1 and CDR2 are SGHRS and YFSETQ. With 1 base removed from V and 5 bases from J, the gap between germline ends came to 7 bases. The CDR3 DNA reads as TGCGCCAGCAGCTTGTTACCCAACAATGAGCAGTTCTTC. Residues: CASSLLPNNEQFF.

The chain uses TRBV6-5 and TRBJ2-7, with 9 bases fitting TRBD2. The CDR3 covers 16 residues. V dropped 4 bases and J dropped 0; count of bases not matched to a gene: 7. Germline values: CDR1 MNHEY, CDR2 SVGAGI. CDR3 sequence reads: CASSWRLAANSYEQYF. The CDR3 region has the DNA TGTGCCAGCAGTTGGAGACTAGCGGCAAACTCCTACGAGCAGTACTTC.

The chain recombines TRBV7-8 with TRBJ2-3; maybe TRBD2 (6 bases). V shed 3 bases and J shed 2 bases, with 15 bases lying between them. Germline lookup yields CDR1 SGHVS and CDR2 FQNEAQ. This CDR3 is built from 16 residues. CDR3 in DNA: TGTGCCAGCAGCTTCCTTATTGGGGGGATCACAGATACGCAGTATTTT. Translating it yields CASSFLIGGITDTQYF.

This rearrangement joins TRBV6-5 to TRBJ2-2, with 11 bases lining up with TRBD2. V shed 5 bases and J 1 base; nucleotides not matched to a gene: 0. CDR3 length: 15 residues. Germline CDR1 MNHEY, CDR2 SVGAGI. The CDR3 DNA reads as TGTGCCAGCAGTGGACTAGCGGGGAACACCGGGGAGCTGTTTTTT. Its translation: CASSGLAGNTGELFF.

The chain combines TRBV29-1 with TRBJ2-5; no clear D gene. Looked up from germline, CDR1 is SQVTM and CDR2 is ANQGSEA. The CDR3 totals 10 residues. V was pared by 2 bases and J by 5 bases, with 3 bases between. CDR3 region: CSVELETQYF. DNA for the CDR3: TGCAGCGTTGAATTGGAGACCCAGTACTTC.

The J gene is TRBJ2-1, the V gene TRBV7-2; 7 bases are a match to TRBD2. This CDR3 comprises 16 residues. Germline V gene data show CDR1 as SGHTA and CDR2 as FQGNSA. With 5 bases clipped from V and 3 bases from J, the junction kept 10 bases outside the gene matches. The CDR3 loop is CASSPPGGGGYNEQFF. DNA of the CDR3: TGTGCCAGCAGCCCCCCCGGCGGGGGAGGCTACAATGAGCAGTTCTTC.

The V and J genes are TRBV7-9 and TRBJ2-7, with 7 bases aligning to TRBD1. The length of the CDR3 is 15 residues. Germline V CDR1 and CDR2: SEHNR, FQNEAQ (reference sequence). V lost 5 bases, J lost 0 bases, and 7 bases stayed unmatched. CDR3 bases: TGTGCCAGCAGCGCCGGACAGGACCGCTCCTACGAGCAGTACTTC. It translates to CASSAGQDRSYEQYF.

DNA for the CDR3: TGTGCCAGCGGGAAGACCCAGTACTTC. This gives the protein CASGKTQYF. The chain has TRBV28 and TRBJ2-5; D is undetermined. Germline values: CDR1 MDHEN, CDR2 SYDVKM. The CDR3 totals 9 residues. The V gene lost 8 bases and the J gene lost 6 bases, with 4 bases spanning the gap.

The genes are TRBV15 and TRBJ2-5, with 9 nucleotides matching TRBD2. The germline V gene has CDR1 LNHNV and CDR2 YYDKDF (reference sequence). V lost 3 bases and J lost 3; bases outside the gene matches: 8. This CDR3 has 16 residues. CDR3 DNA sequence: TGTGCCACCAGCAGGGAACCGGGACTAGCAGAAGAGACCCAGTACTTC. This translates into CATSREPGLAEETQYF.

The genes are TRBV10-3 and TRBJ2-7, with TRBD2 matching 13 bases. V lost 4 bases, J lost 4 bases, and 4 bases stayed unmatched. The CDR3 extends over 15 amino acids. CDR1 and CDR2 from the germline V gene are ENHRY and SYGVKD. CDR3 protein: CAISGTSGSWYEQYF. The CDR3 DNA reads TGTGCCATCAGTGGGACTAGCGGGAGCTGGTACGAGCAGTACTTC.

The genes are TRBV7-8 and TRBJ2-7; 7 bases agree with TRBD1. Germline values: CDR1 SGHVS, CDR2 FQNEAQ. The length of the CDR3 is 15 residues. The trim removed 2 bases at V and 2 bases at J, leaving 6 bases unmatched. This chain's CDR3 is CASSLKTDRAYEQYF. DNA for the CDR3: TGTGCCAGCAGCTTAAAAACTGACAGGGCCTACGAGCAGTACTTC.

V is TRBV7-9 and J is TRBJ2-5; TRBD1 agrees at 8 bases. Germline assignment: CDR1 SEHNR and CDR2 FQNEAQ (reference sequence). V lost 4 bases and J lost 5; bases outside the gene matches: 9. CDR3 length: 15 residues. The CDR3 DNA reads as TGTGCCAGCAGCTCTGAACCAGGGGGCGGCGAGACCCAGTACTTC. Protein: CASSSEPGGGETQYF.

This chain connects TRBV29-1 to TRBJ2-5; TRBD1 agrees at 9 bases. Germline assignment: CDR1 SQVTM and CDR2 ANQGSEA. The CDR3 is 14 amino acids. Unmatched junction bases numbered 12, after V lost 8 bases and J lost 5 bases. CDR3 amino acids: CSLGETGGGETQYF. Here the CDR3 DNA reads TGCAGCCTCGGTGAAACAGGGGGCGGTGAGACCCAGTACTTC.

The rearrangement links TRBV7-2 to TRBJ2-5, with no clear D. Between the trimmed V and J ends, which lost 1 base and 2 bases, there was a span of 14 bases. The CDR3 runs to 16 residues. Germline V CDR1 and CDR2: SGHTA, FQGNSA. The CDR3 nucleotides read TGTGCCAGCAGCTTAGGTGTGGCACAGAGTCAAGAGACCCAGTACTTC. It codes for CASSLGVAQSQETQYF.

The V gene is TRBV27, the J gene TRBJ2-7, with a weak D call TRBD2 (6 bases). Germline CDR1 MNHEY, CDR2 SMNVEV (reference sequence). The CDR3 is 14 amino acids. Trimming stripped 6 bases from V and 1 base from J, with 13 bases between. CDR3 protein: CASRPQLASYEQYF. The CDR3 coding sequence is TGTGCCAGCAGGCCTCAACTAGCTTCCTACGAGCAGTACTTC.

The J gene is TRBJ2-1, the V gene TRBV12-5; D might be TRBD2 (6 bases). Germline V CDR1 and CDR2: LGHNT, FRNRAP. The ends were cut back, 1 base at V and 5 bases at J, with 15 bases in the middle. The CDR3 is 16 residues long. CDR3 sequence: CASGLGMAGTHNEQFF. As DNA, the CDR3 is TGTGCTAGTGGTTTGGGCATGGCGGGGACGCACAATGAGCAGTTCTTC.

J is TRBJ2-3 and V is TRBV6-1, with D hard to call. This CDR3 region has 12 residues. Germline V CDR1 and CDR2: MNHNS, SASEGT. The ends were cut back, 4 bases at V and 2 bases at J, with 4 bases in the middle. The CDR3 region is CASSGVTDTQYF. CDR3 nucleotide sequence: TGTGCCAGCAGTGGAGTCACAGATACGCAGTATTTT.

This clone was observed once. V is TRBV5-4 and J is TRBJ2-7; TRBD2 is a possible D gene (6 bases). The V end lost 3 bases, the J end lost 0 bases, and 10 bases lay between the germline ends. Germline values: CDR1 SGHNT, CDR2 YYREEE (reference sequence). The CDR3 totals 14 residues. CDR3 DNA sequence: TGTGCCAGCAGCTCCCCCGGGAGCTCCTACGAGCAGTACTTC. It encodes CASSSPGSSYEQYF.

V usage is TRBV27 and J usage is TRBJ2-5; tentatively, D is TRBD1 or TRBD2 (5 bases each). Germline-derived CDR1 and CDR2 are MNHEY and SMNVEV (reference sequence). V lost 3 bases to trimming and J lost 5 bases, with 13 bases between them. This CDR3 contains 14 residues. The CDR3 loop reads CASSLVAWGETQYF. In DNA, the CDR3 is TGTGCCAGCAGTTTGGTAGCGTGGGGGGAGACCCAGTACTTC.

The V and J genes are TRBV2 and TRBJ2-7; TRBD1 might be the D (6 bases). The CDR3 extends over 16 amino acids. Germline-derived CDR1 and CDR2 are SNHLY and FYNNEI. Trimming shortened V by 4 bases and J by 2 bases, and 18 bases separated the two germline ends. The CDR3 here is CASSVQAGTNPYEQYF. CDR3 DNA: TGTGCCAGCAGTGTTCAAGCCGGGACAAACCCCTACGAGCAGTACTTC.

This clone was seen a single time. The V call is TRBV4-1, the J call TRBJ1-1; no firm D call. The CDR3 length is 16 residues. The germline V gene has CDR1 MGHRA and CDR2 YSYEKL. Trimming removed 7 bases at V and 1 base at J, with 19 bases between. The DNA of the CDR3 is TGCGCCAGCAACTATGAGGAGAACAGAAGGAACACTGAAGCTTTCTTT. Its translation: CASNYEENRRNTEAFF.